Below are 22 T cell receptor beta chains sequenced from a single sample in a study of T-cell memory formation after mild COVID-19. TCRdb re-analysed the 5' RACE reads in MiXCR, keeping a single row per CDR3 protein. The data contain 65,000 to 100,000 distinct CDR3 sequences, around 13% of them singletons. Sequences were obtained from PBMCs or a T cell subset sorted from them (not recorded which). Source of these receptors: a man between 18 and 29 years old who had mild COVID-19 (a few samples of this study predate the infection). Cell type and time point are not known.

This clonotype was seen ten or more times. The chain uses TRBV6-5 and TRBJ2-6; D gene unclear. The CDR3 spans 14 residues. V was clipped by 6 bases and J by 0 bases, with 6 bases between them. Looked up from germline, CDR1 is MNHEY and CDR2 is SVGAGI. CDR3 protein: CASRLFSGANVLTF. DNA for the CDR3: TGTGCCAGCAGACTGTTCTCTGGGGCCAACGTCCTGACTTTC.

This clonotype was seen more than once but under ten times. The gene calls are TRBV12-3 or TRBV12-4 and TRBJ2-1; the match to TRBD2 covers 10 bases. The CDR3 has 14 residues. V shed 7 bases and J 8 bases; nucleotides not matched to a gene: 8. CDR3 residues: CASTSSGGKDEQFF. CDR3 bases: TGTGCCAGCACCTCTAGCGGGGGAAAGGATGAGCAGTTCTTC.

This clonotype was seen only a few times. The gene calls are TRBV9 and TRBJ2-1; D possibly corresponds to TRBD2 (7 bases). CDR1 is SGDLS and CDR2 is YYNGEE in the germline V gene. CDR3 length: 14 amino acids. V lost 0 bases to trimming and J lost 6 bases, with 10 bases between them. CDR3 loop: CASSVGGGSNEQFF. The CDR3 DNA sequence: TGTGCCAGCAGCGTAGGGGGGGGCTCCAATGAGCAGTTCTTC.

In this sample, this clonotype turned up a few times. This sequence joins TRBV4-3 and TRBJ2-2; D gene unclear. With 4 bases removed from V and 8 bases from J, the gap between germline ends came to 8 bases. CDR1 is LGHNA, CDR2 YSLEER, per germline. There are 12 residues in the CDR3. The CDR3 reads CASSPLAGELFF. CDR3 DNA: TGCGCCAGCAGCCCCCTGGCAGGGGAGCTGTTTTTT.

The chain couples TRBV27 to TRBJ2-5, with no clear D. Germline values: CDR1 MNHEY, CDR2 SMNVEV (reference sequence). V was pared by 11 bases and J by 4 bases, with 17 bases between. This CDR3 has 13 residues. In DNA form, the CDR3 reads TGTGCCGCTCAAACCCGCTTAGGAGAGACCCAGTACTTC. Its translation is CAAQTRLGETQYF.

This clonotype was seen at least ten times. This chain uses TRBV20-1 with TRBJ2-7; tentatively, D is TRBD2 (6 bases). This CDR3 has 14 amino acids. The V and J ends lost 6 bases and 0 bases respectively, with 15 bases between them. Germline V CDR1 and CDR2: DFQATT, SNEGSKA (reference sequence). In nucleotides, the CDR3 is TGCAGTGCCCCCTTGCGGGGCAGCTCCTACGAGCAGTACTTC. It translates to CSAPLRGSSYEQYF.

The chain is built from TRBV13 and TRBJ1-1; TRBD1 agrees at 10 bases. V dropped 5 bases and J dropped 7; count of bases not matched to a gene: 7. This CDR3 has 14 amino acids. From germline, CDR1 is PRHDT and CDR2 FYEKMQ (reference sequence). CDR3 sequence: CASSPRTGGIEAFF. CDR3 nucleotide sequence: TGTGCCAGCAGCCCACGGACAGGGGGTATTGAAGCTTTCTTT.

This clonotype was seen a few times. V gene TRBV19 combines with J gene TRBJ2-3, with D maybe TRBD2 (6 bases). V shed 4 bases and J shed 2 bases, with 16 bases lying between them. The CDR3 length is 16 residues. Per germline, CDR1 LNHDA and CDR2 SQIVND (reference sequence). CDR3 in DNA: TGTGCCAGTAGTAGGGGCCGACTAGGATCCACAGATACGCAGTATTTT. Its protein product is CASSRGRLGSTDTQYF. The variable domain in full, completed from reference TRBV19 and TRBJ2-3, reads DGGITQSPKYLFRKEGQNVTLSCEQNLNHDAMYWYRQDPGQGLRLIYYSQIVNDFQKGDIAEGYSVSREKKESFPLTVTSAQKNPTAFYLCASSRGRLGSTDTQYFGPGTRLTVL.

The rearrangement links TRBV7-9 to TRBJ2-4; TRBD2 might be the D (7 bases). In germline, CDR1 is SEHNR, CDR2 FQNEAQ (reference sequence). CDR3 size: 17 residues. Between the trimmed V and J ends, which lost 5 bases and 2 bases, there was a span of 19 bases. CDR3 DNA sequence: TGTGCCAGCAGCCCGGGCCGGGCGGGGGCATCCAAAAACATTCAGTACTTC. This codes for CASSPGRAGASKNIQYF.

The chain combines TRBV12-3 or TRBV12-4 with TRBJ2-1; the match to TRBD2 covers 10 bases. V lost 2 bases, J lost 1 base, and 2 bases stayed unmatched. The CDR3 has 16 amino acids. The CDR3 loop reads CASSLLAGESYNEQFF. CDR3 bases: TGTGCCAGCAGTTTACTAGCGGGGGAATCCTACAATGAGCAGTTCTTC.

This clonotype has just a few counts. V and J are TRBV5-1 and TRBJ2-2; 8 nucleotides match TRBD1. CDR3 size: 14 residues. Germline CDR1 is SGHRS and CDR2 is YFSETQ. The V and J ends lost 7 bases and 6 bases, in that order; junction bases with no gene match: 8. CDR3 loop: CASGRDRSPGELFF. As DNA, the CDR3 is TGCGCCAGCGGGCGGGACAGGTCCCCCGGGGAGCTGTTTTTT.

This clonotype appeared a few times. The chain couples TRBV27 to TRBJ2-1; D remains ambiguous. This CDR3 has 11 residues. From germline, CDR1 is MNHEY and CDR2 SMNVEV (reference sequence). Between the trimmed V and J ends, which lost 8 bases and 4 bases, there was a span of 6 bases. The CDR3 nucleotides are TGTGCCAGCCGCAGGTACAATGAGCAGTTCTTC. Its protein is CASRRYNEQFF.

This clonotype was observed many times. The rearrangement links TRBV7-6 to TRBJ1-1, with D uncertain. V lost 3 bases to trimming and J lost 2 bases, with 10 bases between them. The CDR3 is 14 amino acids. CDR1 SGHVS and CDR2 FNYEAQ come from the germline V gene. The CDR3 nucleotides read TGTGCCAGCAGCTTGTATGGCAGCAACACTGAAGCTTTCTTT. Its translation: CASSLYGSNTEAFF. Using reference TRBV7-6 and TRBJ1-1 for the parts outside the CDR3, the full variable domain is GAGVSQSPRYKVTKRGQDVALRCDPISGHVSLYWYRQALGQGPEFLTYFNYEAQQDKSGLPNDRFSAERPEGSISTLTIQRTEQRDSAMYRCASSLYGSNTEAFFGQGTRLTVV.

The chain uses TRBV7-3 and TRBJ2-1; TRBD2 matches at 7 bases. The trim removed 5 bases at V and 5 bases at J, leaving 9 bases unmatched. The CDR3 length is 15 residues. From germline, CDR1 is SGHTA and CDR2 FQGTGA. CDR3: CASSEGDYLNNEQFF. CDR3 in DNA: TGTGCCAGCAGCGAAGGGGACTACCTTAACAATGAGCAGTTCTTC.

The chain has TRBV27 and TRBJ1-2; D unresolved. The CDR3 has 13 residues. Germline CDR1 and CDR2: MNHEY and SMNVEV (reference sequence). V was cut by 2 bases and J by 4 bases, with 8 bases left in between. CDR3 coding DNA: TGTGCCAGCAGTTTAAGGAGCGGCTATGGCTACACCTTC. Translating it yields CASSLRSGYGYTF.

This clonotype is large in the sample. The chain has TRBV4-3 and TRBJ2-6; TRBD2 matches 9 bases. There are 16 residues in the CDR3. V shed 3 bases, J shed 1 base, and the junction held 1 base outside the gene matches. The V gene's germline CDR1 is LGHNA and CDR2 YSLEER. CDR3 bases: TGCGCCAGCAGCCAGACTAGCGGTTCTGGGGCCAACGTCCTGACTTTC. Its translation is CASSQTSGSGANVLTF.

As concerns this clonotype: This may arise from a read error, as a much more abundant clone is one base away. This sequence joins TRBV7-2 and TRBJ2-1, with a possible D match to TRBD1 (5 bases). This CDR3 region has 15 residues. Germline assignment: CDR1 SGHTA and CDR2 FQGNSA. CDR3 loop: CASSPYQGPRNEQLF. As DNA, the CDR3 is TGTGCCAGCAGCCCCTACCAGGGTCCGCGTAATGAGCAGTTATTC.

This clonotype has just a few counts. V gene TRBV7-6 combines with J gene TRBJ2-1, with D possibly being TRBD1 (6 bases). There are 16 residues in the CDR3. V lost 4 bases and J lost 5, with 18 bases in between. Germline loops: CDR1 SGHVS, CDR2 FNYEAQ. The DNA of the CDR3 is TGTGCCAGCAGCTGGGAATATACAGGGAGAGACAATGAGCAGTTCTTC. It encodes CASSWEYTGRDNEQFF.

This clonotype has more than one count but fewer than ten. V usage is TRBV7-9 and J usage is TRBJ2-2; 9 positions agree with TRBD1. CDR1 and CDR2 (germline): SEHNR, FQNEAQ (reference sequence). CDR3 size: 15 residues. After removal of 9 bases from V and 4 bases from J, the junction contained 9 bases not matched to a gene. CDR3 DNA sequence: TGTGCCAGGGGAACGGGACAGGGCACCACCGGGGAGCTGTTTTTT. It codes for CARGTGQGTTGELFF.

This clonotype occurred a few times. The J gene is TRBJ2-3, the V gene TRBV11-2; D not certain. There are 15 residues in the CDR3. Deletions cut 0 bases from V and 2 bases from J, with 9 bases between. Germline V gene data show CDR1 as SGHAT and CDR2 as FQNNGV. The CDR3 bases are TGTGCCAGCAGCTTAGAACATCAGATCACAGATACGCAGTATTTT. Protein: CASSLEHQITDTQYF.

There are a few counts of this clonotype. This rearrangement joins TRBV4-3 to TRBJ1-6; unclear D gene. The CDR3 is 15 amino acids. Trimming left V 0 bases short and J 9 bases short, with 12 bases between. CDR1 is LGHNA and CDR2 is YSLEER in the germline V gene. This CDR3 reads CASSQDEDLGSPLHF. Here the CDR3 DNA reads TGCGCCAGCAGCCAAGATGAGGACCTCGGTTCACCCCTCCACTTT.

The chain has TRBV20-1 and TRBJ1-1; D call uncertain. Between the trimmed V and J ends, which lost 0 bases and 1 base, there was a span of 9 bases. The CDR3 is made up of 14 amino acids. CDR1 is DFQATT, CDR2 SNEGSKA, per germline (reference sequence). The CDR3 reads CSARDRIANTEAFF. In nucleotides, the CDR3 is TGCAGTGCTAGAGATAGGATAGCGAACACTGAAGCTTTCTTT.